This TCR beta chain was captured in a study of cytomegalovirus exposure and HLA in healthy donors. Germline V gives CDR1 SGDLS, CDR2 YYNGEE. There are 15 residues in the CDR3. V lost 1 base to trimming and J lost 5 bases; unmatched junction nucleotides: 6. It was with 60 Vbeta and 13 Jbeta primers that the PCR ran. Method: immunoSEQ multiplex PCR; TCRdb's copy keeps in-frame clones and lacks some. Seen here are some 130,000 clones, about 80% observed once, and the top ten hold over 2%. The TCR originated in a man aged 25-40 years in good health and CMV-seronegative. The genes are TRBV9 and TRBJ2-7; TRBD2 aligns across 10 bases. The sequencing input was PBMCs. CDR3 coding DNA: TGTGCCAGCAGCGTACTAGCGGGAGTATCCAACGAGCAGTACTTC. This translates into CASSVLAGVSNEQYF.